This T cell receptor (beta chain) was retrieved from a study of blood T cell repertoires in COVID-19. Overall study context: Samples came from the United States, Italy and Spain, spanning acute and convalescent COVID-19. The analysed material was cDNA or gDNA that came from T cells, B-cell-depleted T cells, or PBMCs.

In the study's own analysis: Reference gene primer amplification gave nucleated cell count estimates. The assay was immunoSEQ multiplex PCR, and TCRdb's table has in-frame clones only and misses some. V and J calls and clone size are those listed in that table; D and trimming were worked out from the DNA. The data hold fewer than 450,000 clones, with about 90% observed a single time. Trimming cost V 0 bases and J 5 bases; bases outside gene matches: 3. Per the germline V gene, CDR1 is SQVTM and CDR2 is ANQGSEA. The CDR3 contains 14 residues. The V call is TRBV29-1, the J call TRBJ2-1; TRBD2 aligns across 8 bases. The source material was peripheral blood. This receptor was obtained from a young woman who had recovered from COVID-19. For the CDR3, the DNA is TGCAGCGTTGAAGATCGGGGGGGTAACAATGAGCAGTTCTTC. It codes for CSVEDRGGNNEQFF.